This entry describes one TCR beta chain. Its antigen is not yet known. No per-base quality is available; no much larger clone lies one base away. In the germline V gene, CDR1 corresponds to SGHAT and CDR2 to FQNNGV. V loses 1 base of germline sequence and J loses 3 bases, and the interval between the two ends is 15 bases. The CDR3 runs 16 residues from the cysteine to the phenylalanine. Only the CDR3 portion is preserved as DNA: 48 bases, with reading frame beginning at the first base. The donors were roughly 38 Caucasian individuals from Russia, aged roughly 6 to 90 years, who were systemically healthy. About 10 milliliters of peripheral blood were collected from each donor into EDTA-treated Vacutainer tubes. Ficoll-Paque density-gradient centrifugation was used to isolate PBMCs, with at least 6 million per sample. Total RNA, at least 6 micrograms per sample, was extracted from PBMCs with Trizol reagent. For every donor, an aliquot of PBMCs went through flow cytometry to measure the percentages of naive CD45RAhigh/CD27high T cells.

The entry originates in a study of blood T cells in healthy people across ages (dated by TCRdb to the mid-2010s). A note on the overall study: In model experiments, template switching captured about one uniquely barcoded TCR beta cDNA molecule for every two T cells. To track age-related changes in TCR beta repertoire diversity, the study relied on deep sequencing normalized with unique cDNA molecular identifiers. Donors were grouped into four age groups: young (average approximately 15 years), middle-aged (39), aged (about 59) and long-lived (about 90). Using the same blood draw, the study looked at two additional independent replicas of 1 million unique cDNA reads for two donors, one aged 18 to 29 and the other aged 80 or older. The investigation overall reported the following: Conclusive comparison of naive and antigen-experienced compartments was prevented by the profiling of bulk unsorted PBMCs. Estimates of total diversity based on one million sequenced T cells were considered lower bounds and underestimates. Compared with the aged group, more naive CD4+ T cells, fewer expanded clones and increased TCR diversity were shown by the long-lived group, suggesting age selection. Observed TCR beta diversity per million T cells fell roughly linearly with age, and a significant reduction was already apparent by age around 40. The percentage of naive T cells measured by flow cytometry correlated strongly with observed TCR beta diversity. Because the CMV infection status of the donors was unknown, age-related changes in expanded clonotypes may potentially have been confounded.

The library was produced with 5' RACE. The reads were generated on an Illumina HiSeq 2500. A second PCR of roughly 6 to 12 cycles was run with a J-beta primer mix and a sample-barcoded 5' primer. A unique molecular identifier was introduced onto each TCR beta cDNA molecule by a template-switch 5' adaptor carrying 12 random nucleotides. At least 2.5 million CDR3-containing paired-end reads were obtained from each sample. All of the RNA was converted into first-strand cDNA using the Mint cDNA synthesis kit, with a TRBC-specific oligonucleotide serving as the primer. After uracil-DNA glycosylase treatment, a first 18-cycle PCR used universal primers M1SS and BC2_uni_R on all cDNA. The authors' pipeline ran thus. For normalization, 1 million high-quality reads were randomly selected from each sample, with every read carrying a distinct molecular identifier. Reads sharing molecular identifiers were discarded rather than binned into consensus sequences. MiTCR, set to a Q25 quality threshold and the strictest error-elimination algorithm, was used for CDR3 identification, clonotype clustering and error correction. Lower-bound total TCR beta diversity was estimated with a nonparametric unseen species model using Euler transformation. TCRdb reran the public reads through fastp at Q25 and MiXCR, keeping productive beta chains. Each CDR3 protein appears once, grouped with its most common genes and DNA. The V and J calls reflect TCRdb's pipeline rather than the authors' work. In all, the sample holds more than 900,000 distinct CDR3 sequences, and about 25% of those were seen once. The ten largest make up about 0.69% of the sample.

This same sample was also taken into another study, of T cells of mothers and their children. The second paper states: Nine systemically healthy Caucasian individuals served as donors, namely three mothers together with their six children. cDNA synthesis consumed the entire amount of extracted RNA, loaded at roughly 1.5 ug RNA in each 15 ul reaction. In the second PCR, sample barcodes and 2-4 random nucleotides were introduced via the M1S primer. Over 9 million TCR beta CDR3 reads came from each mother, compared with some 3.1 million reads from each child. TCR recombination output is similarly shaped by thymic selection in related and unrelated pairs, with a minor effect exerted by inherited differences. Normalized repertoire overlap was always found to be slightly, but never significantly, higher in related mother-child pairs than in unrelated mother-child pairs. Persistent microchimeric T cell clones were not detected, at a sensitivity of approximately 93 clones per million clonotypes. To look for features that set related mother-child pairs apart from unrelated individuals, the researchers ran deep NGS to compare the TCR beta repertoires of mothers and children. On average, the children were around 11 +/- 4 years old, while the mothers were approximately 41 +/- 4 years old. After adapter ligation was performed with NEBNext reagents, the libraries were sequenced on an Illumina HiSeq 2000 with 100+100 nt paired-end reads. Mother and child libraries were prepared a month apart and sequenced in separate runs to prevent cross-contamination. Between roughly 500,000 and 2,300,000 distinct TCR beta clonotypes were identified per donor. Naive TCR beta clonotypes were estimated from low-frequency clonotypes matched to each donor's FACS-determined naive share, without sorting.

The rearranged segments are TRBV11-2 and TRBJ1-2, and possibly TRBD1, on 5 matching bases. This receptor was taken from a girl aged 2-10 years in good health. Source material: blood. The DNA reads as follows: TGTGCCAGCAGCTTAGCCCCTACTGGGGACCACTATGGCTACACCTTC. Translated, this gives CASSLAPTGDHYGYTF.